The clone carrying this TCR beta chain was seen a few times. The sample is drawn from a study of T-cell memory formation after mild COVID-19. At the level of the study: The two donors had largely donor-specific TCR clusters.

The ends lost 2 bases at V and 6 bases at J; junction bases unmatched: 6. The CDR3 covers 17 residues. Germline-derived CDR1 and CDR2 are KGHSH and LQKENI. TCRdb analysed the 5' RACE reads with MiXCR anew, one entry per CDR3 protein. The sample comprises about 110,000 distinct CDR3 sequences, roughly a sixth of which are singletons, and about 6% rests with the top ten. The TCR originated in a man between 18 and 35 years old who had mild COVID-19 (a few samples of this study predate the infection). Cell type and time point are not known. The specimen sequenced was PBMCs or a T cell subset sorted from them (not recorded which). The chain uses TRBV18 and TRBJ2-1; 14 bases agree with TRBD2. In DNA form, the CDR3 reads TGTGCCAGCTCACCAGGACTAGCGGGGGGTCCTGGCAATGAGCAGTTCTTC. Translated: CASSPGLAGGPGNEQFF.